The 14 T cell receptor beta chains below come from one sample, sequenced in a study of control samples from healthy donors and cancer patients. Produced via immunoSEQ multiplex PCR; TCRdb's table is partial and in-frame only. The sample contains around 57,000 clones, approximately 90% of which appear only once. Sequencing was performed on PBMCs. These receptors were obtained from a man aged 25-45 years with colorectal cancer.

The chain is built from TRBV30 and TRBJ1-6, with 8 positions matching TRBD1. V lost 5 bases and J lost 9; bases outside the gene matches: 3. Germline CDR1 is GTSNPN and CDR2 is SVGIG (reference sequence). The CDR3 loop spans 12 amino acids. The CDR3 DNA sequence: TGTGCCTGGGACAGGGGAGGTTCACCCCTCCACTTT. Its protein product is CAWDRGGSPLHF.

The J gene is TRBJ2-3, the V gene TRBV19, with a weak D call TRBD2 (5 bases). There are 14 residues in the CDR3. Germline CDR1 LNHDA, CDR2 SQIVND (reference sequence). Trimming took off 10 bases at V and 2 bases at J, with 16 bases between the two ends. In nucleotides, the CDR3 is TGTGCCACTCGGACCGGACTTAACACAGATACGCAGTATTTT. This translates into CATRTGLNTDTQYF.

CDR3 protein: CAGIQGVYNEQFF. CDR3 DNA sequence: TGTGCCGGGATACAGGGGGTCTACAATGAGCAGTTCTTC. The chain couples TRBV2 to TRBJ2-1; TRBD1 agrees at 8 bases. In germline, CDR1 is SNHLY, CDR2 FYNNEI. V lost 11 bases and J lost 3; bases outside the gene matches: 6. This CDR3 contains 13 residues.

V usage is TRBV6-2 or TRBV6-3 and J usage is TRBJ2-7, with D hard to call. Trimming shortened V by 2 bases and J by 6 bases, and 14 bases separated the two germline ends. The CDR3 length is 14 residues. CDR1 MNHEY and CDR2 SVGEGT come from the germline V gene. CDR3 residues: CASSYGPLGSEQYV. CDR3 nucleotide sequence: TGTGCCAGCAGTTACGGGCCCTTGGGGTCCGAGCAGTACGTC.

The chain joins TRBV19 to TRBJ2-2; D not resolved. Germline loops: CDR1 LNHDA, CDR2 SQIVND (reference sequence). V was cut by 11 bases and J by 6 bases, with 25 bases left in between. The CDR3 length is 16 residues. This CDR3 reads CASHSRRSVIAGELFF. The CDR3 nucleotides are TGTGCCTCCCACTCTCGCAGATCGGTAATAGCCGGGGAGCTGTTTTTT.

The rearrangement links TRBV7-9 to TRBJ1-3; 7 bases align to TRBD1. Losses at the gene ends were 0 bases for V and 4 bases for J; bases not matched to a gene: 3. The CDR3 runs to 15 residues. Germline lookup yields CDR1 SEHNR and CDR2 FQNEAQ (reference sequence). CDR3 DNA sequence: TGTGCCAGCAGCTTAGCGGGGACAGCCGGAAACACCATATATTTT. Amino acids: CASSLAGTAGNTIYF. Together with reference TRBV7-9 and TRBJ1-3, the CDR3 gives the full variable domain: DTGVSQNPRHKITKRGQNVTFRCDPISEHNRLYWYRQTLGQGPEFLTYFQNEAQLEKSRLLSDRFSAERPKGSFSTLEIQRTEQGDSAMYLCASSLAGTAGNTIYFGEGSWLTVV.

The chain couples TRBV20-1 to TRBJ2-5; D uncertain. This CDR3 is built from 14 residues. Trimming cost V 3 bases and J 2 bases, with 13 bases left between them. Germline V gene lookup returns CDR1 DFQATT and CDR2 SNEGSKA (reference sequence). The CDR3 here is CSASSVRFQETQYF. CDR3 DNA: TGCAGTGCTAGTAGTGTCAGATTTCAAGAGACCCAGTACTTC.

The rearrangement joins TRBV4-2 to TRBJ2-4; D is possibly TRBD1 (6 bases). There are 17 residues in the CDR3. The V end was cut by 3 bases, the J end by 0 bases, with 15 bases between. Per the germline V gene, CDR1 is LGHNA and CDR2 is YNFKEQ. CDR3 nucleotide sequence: TGTGCCAGCAGCCAGCGACAGGACCGGCTAGCCAAAAACATTCAGTACTTC. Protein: CASSQRQDRLAKNIQYF.

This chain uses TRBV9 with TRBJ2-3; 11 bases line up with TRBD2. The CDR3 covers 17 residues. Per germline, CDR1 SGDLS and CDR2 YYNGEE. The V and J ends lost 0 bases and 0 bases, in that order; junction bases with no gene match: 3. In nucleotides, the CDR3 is TGTGCCAGCAGCGTAGGTAGCGGGGGGGCTAGCACAGATACGCAGTATTTT. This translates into CASSVGSGGASTDTQYF.

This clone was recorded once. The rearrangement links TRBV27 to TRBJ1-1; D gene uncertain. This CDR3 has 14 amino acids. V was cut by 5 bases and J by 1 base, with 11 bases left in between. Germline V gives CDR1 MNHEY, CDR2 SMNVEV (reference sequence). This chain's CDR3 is CASSPWGGNTEAFF. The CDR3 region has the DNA TGTGCCAGCAGTCCCTGGGGAGGGAACACTGAAGCTTTCTTT.

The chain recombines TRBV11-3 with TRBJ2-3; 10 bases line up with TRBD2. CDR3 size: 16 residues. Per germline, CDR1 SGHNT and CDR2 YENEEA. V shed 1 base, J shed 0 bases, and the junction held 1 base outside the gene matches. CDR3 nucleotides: TGTGCCAGCAGCTTAGGGACTAGCGGAAGCACAGATACGCAGTATTTT. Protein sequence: CASSLGTSGSTDTQYF. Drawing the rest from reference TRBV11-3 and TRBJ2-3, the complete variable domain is EAGVVQSPRYKIIEKKQPVAFWCNPISGHNTLYWYLQNLGQGPELLIRYENEEAVDDSQLPKDRFSAERLKGVDSTLKIQPAELGDSAVYLCASSLGTSGSTDTQYFGPGTRLTVL.

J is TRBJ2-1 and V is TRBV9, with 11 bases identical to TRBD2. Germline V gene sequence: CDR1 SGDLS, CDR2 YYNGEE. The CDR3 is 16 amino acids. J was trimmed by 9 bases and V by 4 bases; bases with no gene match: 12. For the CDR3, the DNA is TGTGCCAGCAGCCTGCGACTAGCGGGGAGTGGCAGTGAGCAGTTCTTC. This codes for CASSLRLAGSGSEQFF.

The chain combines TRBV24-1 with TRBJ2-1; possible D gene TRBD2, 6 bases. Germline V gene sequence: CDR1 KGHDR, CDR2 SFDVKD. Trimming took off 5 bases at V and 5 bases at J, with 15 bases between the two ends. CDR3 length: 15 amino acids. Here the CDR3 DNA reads TGTGCCACCAGTGGGGCGGGGCAGCTTCACAATGAGCAGTTCTTC. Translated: CATSGAGQLHNEQFF.

The CDR3 nucleotides are TGTGCCAGCAGTTACAAAGGGTACCAAGAGACCCAGTACTTC. It yields the protein CASSYKGYQETQYF. The chain combines TRBV6-5 with TRBJ2-5; D gene uncertain. Germline values: CDR1 MNHEY, CDR2 SVGAGI. V was shortened by 2 bases and J by 0 bases, with 7 bases between the two germline ends. The CDR3 covers 14 residues.